These 5 T cell receptor beta chains originate from one sample sequenced in a study of CD8+CD57+ T cells in acquired aplastic anemia. Researchers used genomic DNA as the template to profile TCR beta VDJ and CDR3. TCRdb reprocessed the reads with MiXCR, giving one entry per CDR3 protein. The sample includes about 240,000 distinct CDR3 sequences, more than 40% of them seen just once. Patients picked for sequencing had shown CD8+CD57+ cell expansion detected by flow cytometry. Sequenced input: sorted CD4+, CD8+, or CD8+CD57+ T cells (not recorded which) from PBMCs. The receptors stem from a human donor with aplastic anemia.

This clonotype was counted ten times or more. The V call is TRBV6-5, the J call TRBJ2-7, with D perhaps assigned TRBD1 or TRBD2 (6 bases each). V was shortened by 8 bases and J by 0 bases, with 14 bases between the two germline ends. The CDR3 covers 14 residues. From germline, CDR1 is MNHEY and CDR2 SVGAGI. CDR3 bases: TGTGCCAGCGGTCCGGGGGACACCTCCTACGAGCAGTACTTC. It is translated as CASGPGDTSYEQYF.

A single count supports this clonotype. A much larger clonotype is one base distant, so this may be a read error. The J gene is TRBJ2-2, the V gene TRBV5-4; the D gene is possibly TRBD2 (5 bases). Germline V gene lookup returns CDR1 SGHNT and CDR2 YYREEE (reference sequence). The length of the CDR3 is 15 residues. The CDR3 spells CASSLWHANTGELSF. CDR3 sequence (DNA): TGTGCCAGCAGCTTGTGGCACGCGAACACCGGGGAGCTGTCTTTT. The variable domain in full, completed from reference TRBV5-4 and TRBJ2-2, reads ETGVTQSPTHLIKTRGQQVTLRCSSQSGHNTVSWYQQALGQGPQFIFQYYREEENGRGNFPPRFSGLQFPNYSSELNVNALELDDSALYLCASSLWHANTGELSFGEGSRLTVL.

This clonotype was seen many times. The rearrangement uses TRBV4-2 and TRBJ2-1, with a possible D match to TRBD2 (7 bases). Germline lookup yields CDR1 LGHNA and CDR2 YNFKEQ. V was pared by 3 bases and J by 5 bases, with 11 bases between. There are 14 residues in the CDR3. The CDR3 region has the DNA TGTGCCAGCAGCCAGCGGGGGCCAGACAATGAGCAGTTCTTC. It encodes CASSQRGPDNEQFF.

This clonotype showed up many times. V usage is TRBV14 and J usage is TRBJ2-7; D not resolved. Germline assignment: CDR1 SGHDN and CDR2 FVKESK. The V end lost 1 base, the J end lost 2 bases, and 6 bases lay between the germline ends. The CDR3 covers 13 residues. CDR3 nucleotides: TGTGCCAGCAGCCAAGTCCGTACCTACGAGCAGTACTTC. Protein sequence: CASSQVRTYEQYF. The complete variable domain, with remaining parts taken from reference TRBV14 and TRBJ2-7, reads EAGVTQFPSHSVIEKGQTVTLRCDPISGHDNLYWYRRVMGKEIKFLLHFVKESKQDESGMPNNRFLAERTGGTYSTLKVQPAELEDSGVYFCASSQVRTYEQYFGPGTRLTVT.

This clonotype was detected many times. The genes are TRBV15 and TRBJ1-2, with TRBD1 as a possible D gene (5 bases). The germline V gene encodes CDR1 LNHNV and CDR2 YYDKDF (reference sequence). The CDR3 loop spans 14 amino acids. Trimming pared 0 bases from V and 1 base from J, leaving 6 bases between. CDR3 amino acids: CATSRDQGNYGYTF. CDR3 bases: TGTGCCACCAGCAGAGATCAGGGTAACTATGGCTACACCTTC.